What follows are 27 T cell receptor beta chains derived from one specimen sequenced in a study of PD-1 blockade in classical Hodgkin lymphoma. Brentuximab vedotin exposure varied, and every patient relapsed after autologous stem cell transplantation. Some clones are missing from TCRdb's copy, which holds only in-frame ones; the method was immunoSEQ multiplex PCR. The sample holds almost 100,000 clones, more than 90% seen once. The starting material was peripheral blood mononuclear cells (PBMCs), obtained at baseline. The receptors shown here come from a human donor with classical Hodgkin lymphoma.

V gene TRBV9 combines with J gene TRBJ2-5, with D possibly matching TRBD1 (6 bases). Trimming cost V 4 bases and J 2 bases, with 15 bases left between them. CDR3 length equals 15 residues. Germline CDR1 SGDLS, CDR2 YYNGEE. CDR3 loop: CASSFTQGTQETQYF. Written as DNA, the CDR3 is TGTGCCAGCAGCTTCACGCAGGGGACACAAGAGACCCAGTACTTC. Supplemented by reference TRBV9 and TRBJ2-5, the full variable domain reads DSGVTQTPKHLITATGQRVTLRCSPRSGDLSVYWYQQSLDQGLQFLIQYYNGEERAKGNILERFSAQQFPDLHSELNLSSLELGDSALYFCASSFTQGTQETQYFGPGTRLLVL.

The chain has TRBV9 and TRBJ2-2; maybe TRBD1 (6 bases). The CDR3 loop spans 16 amino acids. V lost 0 bases, J lost 6 bases, and 15 bases lay in between. Per the germline V gene, CDR1 is SGDLS and CDR2 is YYNGEE. The CDR3, as DNA: TGTGCCAGCAGCGTAGTTGGCAGGGGCGGGTCCGGGGAGCTGTTTTTT. It translates to CASSVVGRGGSGELFF.

V usage is TRBV15 and J usage is TRBJ2-5; D is uncertain. Germline assignment: CDR1 LNHNV and CDR2 YYDKDF (reference sequence). The ends were cut back, 0 bases at V and 3 bases at J, with 8 bases in the middle. This CDR3 region has 14 residues. The CDR3 sequence is CATSREANEETQYF. The CDR3 DNA follows: TGTGCCACCAGCAGAGAGGCTAACGAAGAGACCCAGTACTTC.

The rearrangement uses TRBV6-5 and TRBJ2-3; possibly TRBD2 for D (6 bases). CDR3 length equals 14 residues. The germline gives CDR1 MNHEY, CDR2 SVGAGI. V was shortened by 6 bases and J by 2 bases, with 12 bases between the two germline ends. The CDR3 nucleotides read TGTGCCAGCAGCGTACTAGCTGTCACAGATACGCAGTATTTT. Its translation: CASSVLAVTDTQYF.

The chain employs TRBV5-1 and TRBJ2-3, with unresolved D. CDR1 is SGHRS and CDR2 is YFSETQ in the germline V gene. The CDR3 sequence is 15 residues long. Trimming took off 4 bases at V and 2 bases at J, with 14 bases between the two ends. The CDR3 DNA reads as TGCGCCAGCAGCCCCCCCGCGGTATACACAGATACGCAGTATTTT. This sequence encodes CASSPPAVYTDTQYF.

The chain is built from TRBV28 and TRBJ1-1, with D possibly TRBD1 on 5 matching bases. Trimming pared 1 base from V and 11 bases from J, leaving 11 bases between. Germline V gives CDR1 MDHEN, CDR2 SYDVKM. The CDR3 runs to 12 residues. The CDR3 protein is CASSLSGSIAFF. DNA for the CDR3: TGTGCCAGCAGTTTATCAGGGTCAATCGCTTTCTTT.

In this sample, this clone turned up once. V gene TRBV6-5 combines with J gene TRBJ1-2; D gene uncertain. CDR3 length: 15 amino acids. CDR1 is MNHEY and CDR2 is SVGAGI in the germline V gene. V shed 2 bases and J shed 0 bases, with 10 bases lying between them. CDR3 nucleotide sequence: TGTGCCAGCAGTTACAGTAGAGGGACTAACTATGGCTACACCTTC. The encoded protein is CASSYSRGTNYGYTF.

V gene TRBV5-4 combines with J gene TRBJ1-2; no clear D. Trimming pared 0 bases from V and 2 bases from J, leaving 11 bases between. CDR1 and CDR2 (germline): SGHNT, YYREEE (reference sequence). This CDR3 contains 15 residues. The CDR3 bases are TGTGCCAGCAGCTTGGGTGTCGACCAGAACTATGGCTACACCTTC. Amino acid sequence: CASSLGVDQNYGYTF.

The gene calls are TRBV6-1 and TRBJ2-5; the D gene is possibly TRBD1 (5 bases). CDR3 size: 15 residues. Germline V lookup: CDR1 MNHNS, CDR2 SASEGT. Trimming removed 4 bases at V and 4 bases at J, with 16 bases between. CDR3 in DNA: TGTGCCAGCAGTGTAAGACAGAACCTCCCAGAGACCCAGTACTTC. This translates into CASSVRQNLPETQYF.

The CDR3 reads CASSQGQGGMYEQYF. The CDR3 DNA sequence: TGTGCCAGCAGCCAGGGACAGGGGGGGATGTACGAGCAGTACTTC. The chain has TRBV11-3 and TRBJ2-7, with 11 nucleotides matching TRBD1. Germline trimming cut 5 bases from V and 4 bases from J; bases unmatched to any gene: 7. From germline, CDR1 is SGHNT and CDR2 YENEEA. This CDR3 spans 15 amino acids.

This chain links TRBV5-1 with TRBJ2-7; 9 bases are a match to TRBD1. This CDR3 region has 16 residues. The V segment lost 0 bases and the J segment 5 bases; nucleotides outside the gene matches: 9. Germline CDR1 reads SGHRS; CDR2 reads YFSETQ. This chain's CDR3 is CASSLVAGQGPDEQYF. DNA for the CDR3: TGCGCCAGCAGCTTGGTGGCGGGACAGGGTCCCGACGAGCAGTACTTC.

This clone has a single count. The CDR3 DNA follows: TGTGCCAGCAGGAGGGACAGGGGGCGTCAGCCCCAGCATTTT. Translating gives CASRRDRGRQPQHF. The chain couples TRBV28 to TRBJ1-5; 12 bases map to TRBD1. The CDR3 loop spans 14 amino acids. Germline CDR1 reads MDHEN; CDR2 reads SYDVKM. V lost 6 bases, J lost 6 bases, and 3 bases stayed unmatched.

J is TRBJ2-7 and V is TRBV10-3; 9 nucleotides align to TRBD2. Germline V lookup: CDR1 ENHRY, CDR2 SYGVKD. V was pared by 5 bases and J by 3 bases, with 5 bases of the junction left unmatched. The CDR3 consists of 14 residues. The CDR3 is CAISQGLALYEQYF. The CDR3 coding sequence is TGTGCCATCAGTCAGGGACTAGCCCTCTACGAGCAGTACTTC.

The chain is built from TRBV30 and TRBJ1-4; D gene unclear. CDR3 size: 15 residues. V shed 0 bases and J shed 5 bases, with 13 bases lying between them. Germline lookup yields CDR1 GTSNPN and CDR2 SVGIG (reference sequence). The CDR3 DNA sequence: TGTGCCTGGAGTGTATTGGGCTCCCAGAATGAAAAACTGTTTTTT. Amino acids: CAWSVLGSQNEKLFF.

The CDR3 DNA reads as TGTGCCAGCAGCCCCGGGACTAGCGATGGGCCTCCCACAGATACGCAGTATTTT. Amino acid sequence: CASSPGTSDGPPTDTQYF. This chain connects TRBV7-9 to TRBJ2-3, with 10 bases aligning to TRBD2. Germline loops: CDR1 SEHNR, CDR2 FQNEAQ (reference sequence). Trimming at V came to 5 bases and at J to 2 bases, leaving 13 bases not matched to a gene. The CDR3 spans 18 residues.

The chain links TRBV6-1 to TRBJ2-5, with D hard to call. The V gene's germline CDR1 is MNHNS and CDR2 SASEGT. V lost 5 bases to trimming and J lost 5 bases, with 12 bases between them. This CDR3 region has 13 residues. The CDR3 bases are TGTGCCAGCAGTAGGGTGTGGTGGGAGACCCAGTACTTC. Encoded protein: CASSRVWWETQYF.

The V and J genes are TRBV5-6 and TRBJ2-4; D remains unclear. CDR1 is SGHDT and CDR2 is YYEEEE in the germline V gene. There are 16 residues in the CDR3. V was shortened by 2 bases and J by 1 base, with 13 bases between the two germline ends. CDR3 sequence reads: CASSFGGVRAKNIQYF. In DNA, the CDR3 is TGTGCCAGCAGCTTTGGTGGGGTACGGGCCAAAAACATTCAGTACTTC.

This chain links TRBV7-3 with TRBJ2-2; weak D call: TRBD2 (5 bases). Trimming shortened V by 2 bases and J by 9 bases, and 10 bases separated the two germline ends. This CDR3 region has 13 residues. CDR1 and CDR2 from the germline V gene are SGHTA and FQGTGA. The CDR3 nucleotides read TGTGCCAGCAGCTTATCCCCGGGGAGGGAGCTGTTTTTT. It is translated as CASSLSPGRELFF.

The rearrangement uses TRBV25-1 and TRBJ2-6; D tentatively fits TRBD1 or TRBD2 (5 bases each). The ends were cut back, 4 bases at V and 2 bases at J, with 12 bases in the middle. This CDR3 has 16 amino acids. The germline V gene encodes CDR1 MGHDK and CDR2 SYGVNS. This CDR3 is CASSGSRDAGANVLTF. The CDR3, as DNA: TGTGCCAGCAGTGGGAGCAGGGACGCTGGGGCCAACGTCCTGACTTTC. Full variable domain (remainder filled in from reference TRBV25-1 and TRBJ2-6): EADIYQTPRYLVIGTGKKITLECSQTMGHDKMYWYQQDPGMELHLIHYSYGVNSTEKGDLSSESTVSRIRTEHFPLTLESARPSHTSQYLCASSGSRDAGANVLTFGAGSRLTVL.

The chain has TRBV29-1 and TRBJ1-2, with 7 bases fitting TRBD1. The CDR3 is 11 residues long. Germline V gives CDR1 SQVTM, CDR2 ANQGSEA. V lost 6 bases to trimming and J lost 6 bases; unmatched junction nucleotides: 4. The CDR3 DNA reads as TGCAGCGTAGCTGGGACAGATGGCTACACCTTC. Encoded protein: CSVAGTDGYTF.

The chain is built from TRBV30 and TRBJ1-3; D gene ambiguous. The V end was cut by 4 bases, the J end by 0 bases, with 7 bases between. The V gene's germline CDR1 is GTSNPN and CDR2 SVGIG (reference sequence). This CDR3 spans 13 amino acids. The CDR3, as DNA: TGTGCCTGGATGGGAGCCTCTGGAAACACCATATATTTT. Its protein is CAWMGASGNTIYF.

The chain joins TRBV29-1 to TRBJ2-4, with D uncertain. CDR1 is SQVTM and CDR2 is ANQGSEA in the germline V gene. V was pared by 0 bases and J by 7 bases, with 10 bases between. The CDR3 sequence is 13 residues long. CDR3 loop: CSVEDYGLNIQYF. The CDR3 bases are TGCAGCGTTGAAGATTACGGGTTGAACATTCAGTACTTC.

The V gene is TRBV2, the J gene TRBJ1-1, with 8 bases lining up with TRBD1. The CDR3 has 15 residues. The germline gives CDR1 SNHLY, CDR2 FYNNEI. V lost 2 bases to trimming and J lost 3 bases; unmatched junction nucleotides: 5. For the CDR3, the DNA is TGTGCCAGCAGTGAATGGCAGGGGGCGGACACTGAAGCTTTCTTT. Its protein product is CASSEWQGADTEAFF.

This sequence joins TRBV30 and TRBJ2-7; 14 bases match TRBD2. Unmatched junction bases numbered 19, after V lost 5 bases and J lost 4 bases. CDR3 length: 19 amino acids. Germline V lookup: CDR1 GTSNPN, CDR2 SVGIG (reference sequence). The CDR3 nucleotides are TGTGCCTGGGAAGTACAGGGACTAGCGGGAGTCAAAACGCGATACGAGCAGTACTTC. It translates to CAWEVQGLAGVKTRYEQYF.

V and J are TRBV19 and TRBJ2-1; 9 bases match TRBD2. Looked up from germline, CDR1 is LNHDA and CDR2 is SQIVND (reference sequence). Unmatched junction bases numbered 4, after V lost 7 bases and J lost 0 bases. CDR3 length: 15 residues. The CDR3 DNA follows: TGTGCCAGTACCCCAGCGGGAGGCTCCTACAATGAGCAGTTCTTC. Its translation is CASTPAGGSYNEQFF.

This clone was picked up one time. Here the CDR3 DNA reads TGTGCCAGTAGCATTACAGGGACAGATACGCAGTATTTT. This sequence encodes CASSITGTDTQYF. This sequence joins TRBV19 and TRBJ2-3; perhaps TRBD1 as D (6 bases). Trimming pared 6 bases from V and 3 bases from J, leaving 10 bases between. The CDR3 covers 13 residues. Germline V gene data show CDR1 as LNHDA and CDR2 as SQIVND (reference sequence).

The chain carries TRBV6-5 and TRBJ1-2; D might be TRBD1 (5 bases). V lost 5 bases to trimming and J lost 2 bases, with 15 bases between them. The CDR3 sequence is 15 residues long. Per the germline V gene, CDR1 is MNHEY and CDR2 is SVGAGI. As DNA, the CDR3 is TGTGCCAGCAGTCGGGGCTCCGAGGCAAACTATGGCTACACCTTC. Translation: CASSRGSEANYGYTF.